The T cell receptor (beta chain) under discussion was sequenced for a study of blood T cell repertoires in COVID-19 (dated by TCRdb to the early 2020s). Study-wide context: The collaborator samples originated in the United States, Italy and Spain and spanned the acute and convalescent phases of COVID-19. Nearly every sample came with metadata listing a de-identified subject ID, COVID-19 status, age in years and sex. Subjects who had been exposed to COVID-19, were actively infected with it, or had recovered from it provided the deeply sampled blood TCRbeta repertoires that made up the dataset. The material from the prospective study consisted of cDNA or gDNA derived from T cells, B-cell-depleted T cells, or PBMCs. The samples were drawn from two sources: the first 160 participants of the ongoing ImmuneRACE study, and 1,254 subjects contributed by 6 global collaborators. HLA class I and class II types, where available, came from metadata supplied by the sample provider rather than from assay-based typing. The repertoires were made available in a free public database intended to serve as a resource for research on the immune response to SARS-CoV-2. Study-level results and caveats: Clinical and demographic metadata were provided uncurated, with the amount varying by source and participant.

Collaborating institutions collected whole blood in K2EDTA tubes following their own protocols. Collaborator samples were shipped for TCRbeta analysis as frozen whole blood, isolated PBMCs, or DNA extracted from either sample type. TCRbeta CDR3 regions were amplified from genomic DNA using the immunoSEQ Assay, a bias-controlled multiplex PCR. Per the original workflow: The number of nucleated cells in each sample was estimated from the amplification of reference gene primers within the assay. To quantify the absolute abundance of each unique TCRbeta CDR3 rearrangement, sequence reads were collapsed and filtered. For each sample, productive Simpson clonality was calculated by taking the square root of Simpson's diversity index across productive rearrangements. Entries here come from immuneACCESS through TCRdb and include only in-frame sequences with V and J called. Some clones fail to appear in such tables; in the studies checked, an unresolved V gene covers under half of the shortfall, and the cause of the remainder is unknown. V and J calls plus clone size are reproduced from that table; the DNA served to infer D and trimming. The sample has over 150,000 clones on record, 83% of them singletons. Jointly, the top ten make up approximately 2% of the sample.

Worth noting for this clone: Its antigen has not been determined. No much larger clone exists at a distance of one base, and base qualities are not known.

This clonotype was sampled from a woman aged 80 or older with acute or convalescent COVID-19. Sequenced material: peripheral blood.

The nucleotides are TGTGCCAGCGCTATAGCGGGGGCCGAGACCCAGTACTTC. It encodes CASAIAGAETQYF. The rearranged chain carries TRBV5-4 and TRBJ2-5; 9 bases in between match TRBD2. The CDR3 measures 13 amino acids from cysteine to phenylalanine. This entry keeps only the CDR3 DNA: 39 bases, framed from base 1. According to the germline V gene (reference sequence), CDR1 reads SGHNT and CDR2 reads YYREEE. Trimming leaves V shorter by 7 bases and J shorter by 5 bases, with the junction holding 6 bases beyond the gene matches.